A selection of T cell receptor beta chains follows, all from one sample in a study of blood T cell repertoires in COVID-19. Sequencing used immunoSEQ multiplex PCR; TCRdb keeps in-frame clones, though not all of them. This table holds 150,000 to 200,000 clones, 84% found once. The specimen sequenced was PBMCs or T cells enriched from blood (not recorded which). These receptors were obtained from a woman aged 45-65 years who had recovered from COVID-19. Each CDR3 is given with its conserved first and last residue. Fields, in order: V gene, D gene, clone size, J gene, CDR3 protein, CDR3 DNA. D genes are given only for firm matches. Expanded clones get a size class; other rows say once, few or many, or leave the size out.

>TRBV18|-|-|TRBJ1-1
CASSPQQVGNTEAFF
TGTGCCAGCTCACCCCAACAGGTAGGGAACACTGAAGCTTTCTTT
>TRBV7-8|-|-|TRBJ1-2
CASTPFPLGTPNYGYTF
TGTGCCAGCACACCGTTCCCGCTCGGTACGCCTAACTATGGCTACACCTTC
>TRBV9|-|-|TRBJ2-1
CASSVGQGGYNEQFF
TGTGCCAGCAGCGTAGGACAGGGAGGCTACAATGAGCAGTTCTTC
>TRBV25-1|-|once|TRBJ1-1
CASQSDMNTEAFF
TGTGCCAGCCAATCAGACATGAACACTGAAGCTTTCTTT
>TRBV29-1|-|-|TRBJ2-5
CSAQVSAIPGETQYF
TGCAGCGCCCAGGTATCAGCCATTCCCGGAGAGACCCAGTACTTC
>TRBV6-5|TRBD1|-|TRBJ1-2
CASSYSIPGQGYGYTF
TGTGCCAGCAGTTACTCGATTCCCGGACAGGGCTATGGCTACACCTTC
>TRBV6-2/TRBV6-3|-|-|TRBJ1-4
CASSYWGGSEKLFF
TGTGCCAGCAGTTACTGGGGCGGATCTGAAAAACTGTTTTTT
>TRBV5-1|TRBD1|-|TRBJ1-5
CASSLSGGNGQPQHF
TGCGCCAGCAGCTTGTCAGGGGGCAATGGTCAGCCCCAGCATTTT
>TRBV5-1|-|-|TRBJ2-7
CASSLDGSRGEQYF
TGCGCCAGCAGCTTGGACGGGAGTCGCGGCGAGCAGTACTTC
>TRBV11-2|-|-|TRBJ2-2
CASSLVGQGGGELFF
TGTGCCAGCAGCTTAGTGGGCCAGGGTGGCGGGGAGCTGTTTTTT